The TCR beta chain under discussion was sequenced for a study of blood T cells in healthy people across ages. Whole-study results and caveats: It was the long-lived donors that had more naive CD4+ cells and higher diversity than aged donors.

Drawing of peripheral blood yielded ten milliliters from each donor. This clonotype was picked up a small number of times. Its antigen remains unidentified. V lost 5 bases and J 1 base, leaving 8 bases between the germline ends. CDR3 size: 14 residues. Combining a sample-barcoded 5' primer with a J-beta primer mix, a second PCR ran for roughly 7 to 12 cycles. Each TCR beta cDNA got a 12-nucleotide random molecular identifier. TCRdb fed the 5' RACE reads into MiXCR, producing one record per CDR3 protein. The sample consists of about 1.4 million distinct CDR3 sequences, 55% to 75% of them appearing once.

This TCR was recovered from a young man in good health. Sequencing input: blood. The rearrangement joins TRBV12-3 or TRBV12-4 to TRBJ2-2; unclear D gene. CDR3 residues: CASSRTRNTGELFF. CDR3 in DNA: TGTGCCAGCAGTCGGACGAGGAACACCGGGGAGCTGTTTTTT.